This T cell receptor beta chain was captured in a study of T-cell reconstitution after alpha-beta-depleted transplantation in children. The TCRbeta library was prepared with unique molecular identifiers. One entry per CDR3 protein results from TCRdb running MiXCR on the PCR reads. The sample records over 400,000 distinct CDR3 sequences, roughly an eighth being singletons. The CDR3 has 16 amino acids. The germline CDR1 and CDR2 sequences are LNHNV and YYDKDF (reference sequence). V shed 5 bases, J shed 2 bases, and the junction held 6 bases outside the gene matches. Sequenced here: PBMCs from the stem cell graft donor, sampled from the stem cell graft. This rearrangement joins TRBV15 to TRBJ2-5; 12 bases fit TRBD2. The TCR sequence derives from a human donor who donated a stem cell graft to a child with combined immunodeficiency. CDR3: CATSWGLAGVQETQYF. CDR3 sequence (DNA): TGTGCCACCAGCTGGGGACTAGCGGGCGTACAAGAGACCCAGTACTTC.